This record looks at one T cell receptor (beta chain) sequence and its context. Its target is not known. Method: immunoSEQ multiplex PCR; TCRdb's copy keeps in-frame clones and lacks some. The sample shows 69,000 or so clones, roughly 80% of them seen only once. This sample is part of a study of early stage breast cancer tumors. Study context: Each sample averaged around 9.2-fold read coverage.

V shed 4 bases and J shed 2 bases, with 9 bases lying between them. CDR1 and CDR2 (germline): MNHNY, SVGAGI (reference sequence). The CDR3 loop spans 13 amino acids. Study-level results: Most shared enriched TCRB sequences were commonly generated ones. Comparing each tissue with blood distinguished tumor from normal in 14 of 16 patients. Compared with adjacent normal breast tissue, tumors showed about 2.5-fold greater T cell density and higher clonality.

The sample taken for sequencing was blood. The receptor was derived from a person aged 35 to 50 with breast cancer. The chain is built from TRBV6-6 and TRBJ2-7; no clear D gene. The chain's CDR3 is CASSLGSTYEQYF. CDR3 coding DNA: TGTGCCAGCAGTTTGGGATCCACCTACGAGCAGTACTTC.